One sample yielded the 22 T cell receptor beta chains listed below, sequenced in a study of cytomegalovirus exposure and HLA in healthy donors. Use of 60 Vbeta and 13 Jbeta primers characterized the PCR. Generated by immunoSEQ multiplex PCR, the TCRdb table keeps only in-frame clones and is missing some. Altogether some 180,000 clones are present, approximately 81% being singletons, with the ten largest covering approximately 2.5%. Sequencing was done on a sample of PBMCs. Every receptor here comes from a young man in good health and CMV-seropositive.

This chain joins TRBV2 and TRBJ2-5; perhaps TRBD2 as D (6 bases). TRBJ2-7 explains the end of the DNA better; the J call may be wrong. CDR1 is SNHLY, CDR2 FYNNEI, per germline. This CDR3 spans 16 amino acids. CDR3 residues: CASSESAGLASYEQYF. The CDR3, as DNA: TGTGCCAGCAGTGAAAGCGCCGGGCTAGCGAGCTACGAGCAGTACTTC.

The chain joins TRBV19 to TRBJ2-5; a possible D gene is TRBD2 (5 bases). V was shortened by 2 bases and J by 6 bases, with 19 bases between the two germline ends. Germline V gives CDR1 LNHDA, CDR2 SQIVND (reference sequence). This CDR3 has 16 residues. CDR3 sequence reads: CASSIQNGKGGKTQYF. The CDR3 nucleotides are TGTGCCAGTAGTATACAGAACGGGAAAGGTGGGAAGACCCAGTACTTC.

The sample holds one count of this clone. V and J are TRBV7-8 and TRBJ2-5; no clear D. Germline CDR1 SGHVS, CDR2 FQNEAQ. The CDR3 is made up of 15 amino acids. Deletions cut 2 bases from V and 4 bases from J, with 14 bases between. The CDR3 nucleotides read TGTGCCAGCAGCTTAAACCGGGTCGGGTTAGAGACCCAGTACTTC. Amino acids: CASSLNRVGLETQYF. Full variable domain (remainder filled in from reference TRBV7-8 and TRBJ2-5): GAGVSQSPRYKVAKRGQDVALRCDPISGHVSLFWYQQALGQGPEFLTYFQNEAQLDKSGLPSDRFFAERPEGSVSTLKIQRTQQEDSAVYLCASSLNRVGLETQYFGPGTRLLVL.

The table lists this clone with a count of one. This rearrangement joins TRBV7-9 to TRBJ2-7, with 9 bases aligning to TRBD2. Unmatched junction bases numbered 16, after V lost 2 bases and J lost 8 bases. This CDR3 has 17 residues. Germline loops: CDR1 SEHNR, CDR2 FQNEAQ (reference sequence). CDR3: CASSLSFRGSGSEQQYF. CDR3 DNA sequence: TGTGCCAGCAGCTTAAGCTTTCGGGGTAGCGGGAGTGAGCAGCAGTACTTC. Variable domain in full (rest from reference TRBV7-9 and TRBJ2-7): DTGVSQNPRHKITKRGQNVTFRCDPISEHNRLYWYRQTLGQGPEFLTYFQNEAQLEKSRLLSDRFSAERPKGSFSTLEIQRTEQGDSAMYLCASSLSFRGSGSEQQYFGPGTRLTVT.

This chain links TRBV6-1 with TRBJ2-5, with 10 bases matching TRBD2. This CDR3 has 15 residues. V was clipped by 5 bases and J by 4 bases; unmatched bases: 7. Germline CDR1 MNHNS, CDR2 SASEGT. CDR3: CASSSLAGASETQYF. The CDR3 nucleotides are TGTGCCAGCAGTTCGCTAGCGGGAGCTTCAGAGACCCAGTACTTC.

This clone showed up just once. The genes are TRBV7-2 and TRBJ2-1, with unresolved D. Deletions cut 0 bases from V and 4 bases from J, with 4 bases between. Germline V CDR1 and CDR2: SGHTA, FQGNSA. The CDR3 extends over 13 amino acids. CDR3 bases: TGTGCCAGCAGCTTAGCCCAATACAATGAGCAGTTCTTC. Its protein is CASSLAQYNEQFF.

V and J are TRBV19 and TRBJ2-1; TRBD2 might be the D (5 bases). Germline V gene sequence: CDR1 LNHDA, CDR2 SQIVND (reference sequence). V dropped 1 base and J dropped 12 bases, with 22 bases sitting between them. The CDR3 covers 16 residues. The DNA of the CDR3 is TGTGCCAGTAGTATAGCGGGATTGTCCTACAATGTAGGGCAGTTCTTC. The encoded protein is CASSIAGLSYNVGQFF.

The CDR3 nucleotides are TGTGCCAGCAGGGGCCGCACAGATACGCAGTATTTT. Translated: CASRGRTDTQYF. J is TRBJ2-3 and V is TRBV7-9; no firm D call. The V end lost 6 bases, the J end lost 1 base, and 5 bases lay between the germline ends. This CDR3 comprises 12 residues. In germline, CDR1 is SEHNR, CDR2 FQNEAQ (reference sequence).

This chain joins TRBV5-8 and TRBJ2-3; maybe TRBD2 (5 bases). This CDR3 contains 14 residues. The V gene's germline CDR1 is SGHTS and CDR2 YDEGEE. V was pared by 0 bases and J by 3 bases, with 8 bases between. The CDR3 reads CASSLGEWTDTQYF. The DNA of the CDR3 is TGTGCCAGCAGCTTGGGGGAGTGGACAGATACGCAGTATTTT.

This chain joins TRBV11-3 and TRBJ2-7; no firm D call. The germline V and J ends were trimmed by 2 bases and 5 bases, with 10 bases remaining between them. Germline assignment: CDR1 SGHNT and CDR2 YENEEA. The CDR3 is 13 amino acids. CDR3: CASSLWASHEQYV. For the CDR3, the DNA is TGTGCCAGCAGCTTATGGGCGTCCCACGAGCAGTACGTC.

The CDR3 DNA reads as TGTGCCAGCAGGCCGACTAGCGGGAGCTCCTACAATGAGCAGTTCTTC. Residues: CASRPTSGSSYNEQFF. The rearrangement links TRBV2 to TRBJ2-1; 12 bases map to TRBD2. Germline V gives CDR1 SNHLY, CDR2 FYNNEI. Trimming removed 6 bases from V and 0 bases from J; junction bases left unmatched: 3. The CDR3 totals 16 residues.

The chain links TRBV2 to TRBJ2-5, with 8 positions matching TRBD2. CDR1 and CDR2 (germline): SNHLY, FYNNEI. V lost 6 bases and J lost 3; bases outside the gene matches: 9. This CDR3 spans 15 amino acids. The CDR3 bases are TGTGCCAGCAGCCCGGGGGGGAGCCATGAAGAGACCCAGTACTTC. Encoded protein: CASSPGGSHEETQYF. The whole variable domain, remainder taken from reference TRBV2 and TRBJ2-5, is EPEVTQTPSHQVTQMGQEVILRCVPISNHLYFYWYRQILGQKVEFLVSFYNNEISEKSEIFDDQFSVERPDGSNFTLKIRSTKLEDSAMYFCASSPGGSHEETQYFGPGTRLLVL.

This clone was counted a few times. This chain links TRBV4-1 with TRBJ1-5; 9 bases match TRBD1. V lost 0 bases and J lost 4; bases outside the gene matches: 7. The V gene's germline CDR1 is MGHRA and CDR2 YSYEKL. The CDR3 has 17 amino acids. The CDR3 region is CASSQDRGQGRNQPQHF. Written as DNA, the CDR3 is TGCGCCAGCAGCCAAGACCGAGGACAGGGGCGGAATCAGCCCCAGCATTTT.

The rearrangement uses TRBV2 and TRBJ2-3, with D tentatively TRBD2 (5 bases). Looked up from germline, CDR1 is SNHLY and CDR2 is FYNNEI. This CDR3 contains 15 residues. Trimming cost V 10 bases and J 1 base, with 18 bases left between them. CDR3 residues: CATPPGEWGTDTQYF. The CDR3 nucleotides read TGTGCCACCCCGCCCGGGGAATGGGGCACAGATACGCAGTATTTT.

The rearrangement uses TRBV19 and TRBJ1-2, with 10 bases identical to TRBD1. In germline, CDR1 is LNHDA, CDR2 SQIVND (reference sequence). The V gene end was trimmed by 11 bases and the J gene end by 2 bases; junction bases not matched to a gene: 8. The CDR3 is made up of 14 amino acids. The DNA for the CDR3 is TGTGCCGGGAGGACAGGGGGAGGAAACTATGGCTACACCTTC. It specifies CAGRTGGGNYGYTF.

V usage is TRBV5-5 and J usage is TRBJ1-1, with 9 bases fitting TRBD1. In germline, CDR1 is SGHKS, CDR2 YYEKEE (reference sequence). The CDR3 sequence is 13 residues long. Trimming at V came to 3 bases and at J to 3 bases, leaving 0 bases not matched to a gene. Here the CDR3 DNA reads TGTGCCAGCAGCTGGGACAGGGACACTGAAGCTTTCTTT. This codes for CASSWDRDTEAFF.

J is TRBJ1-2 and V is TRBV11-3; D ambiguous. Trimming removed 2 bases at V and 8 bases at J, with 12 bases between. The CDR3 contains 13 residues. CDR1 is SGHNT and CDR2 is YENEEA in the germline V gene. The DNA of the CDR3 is TGTGCCAGCAGCTTACCCGGAAGGAGCGGCTACACCTTC. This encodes CASSLPGRSGYTF.

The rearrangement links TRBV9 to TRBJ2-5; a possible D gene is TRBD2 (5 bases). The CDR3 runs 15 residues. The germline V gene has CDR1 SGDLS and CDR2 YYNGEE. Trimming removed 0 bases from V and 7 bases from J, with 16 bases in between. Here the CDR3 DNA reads TGTGCCAGCAGCGTAGTGGCTAGCTCGGAAGGGACCCAGTACTTC. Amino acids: CASSVVASSEGTQYF.

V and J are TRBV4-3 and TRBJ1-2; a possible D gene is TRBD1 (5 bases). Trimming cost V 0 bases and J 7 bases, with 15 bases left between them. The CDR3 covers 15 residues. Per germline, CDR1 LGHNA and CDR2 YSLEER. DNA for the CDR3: TGCGCCAGCAGCCAAGACCACCTTCCCGGGGGTGGCTACACCTTC. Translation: CASSQDHLPGGGYTF.

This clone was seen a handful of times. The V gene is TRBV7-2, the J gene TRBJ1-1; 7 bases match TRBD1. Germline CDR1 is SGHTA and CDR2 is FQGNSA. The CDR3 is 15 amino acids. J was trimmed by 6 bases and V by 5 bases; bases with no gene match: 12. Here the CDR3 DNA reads TGTGCCAGCAGCACACGGACAGGTACGATGGCTGAAGCTTTCTTT. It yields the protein CASSTRTGTMAEAFF. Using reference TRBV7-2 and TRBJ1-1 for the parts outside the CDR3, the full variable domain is GAGVSQSPSNKVTEKGKDVELRCDPISGHTALYWYRQSLGQGLEFLIYFQGNSAPDKSGLPSDRFSAERTGGSVSTLTIQRTQQEDSAVYLCASSTRTGTMAEAFFGQGTRLTVV.

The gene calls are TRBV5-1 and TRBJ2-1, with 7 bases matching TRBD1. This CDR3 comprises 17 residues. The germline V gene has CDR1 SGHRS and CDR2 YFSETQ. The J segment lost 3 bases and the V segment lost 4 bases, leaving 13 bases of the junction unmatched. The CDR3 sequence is CASSNQPTGDDYNEQFF. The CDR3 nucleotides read TGCGCCAGCAGCAATCAACCCACAGGGGACGACTACAATGAGCAGTTCTTC.

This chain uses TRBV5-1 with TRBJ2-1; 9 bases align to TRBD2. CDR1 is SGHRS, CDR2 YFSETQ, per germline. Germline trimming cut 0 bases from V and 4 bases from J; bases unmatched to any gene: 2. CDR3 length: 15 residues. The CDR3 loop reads CASSLASGTYNEQFF. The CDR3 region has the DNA TGCGCCAGCAGCTTGGCTAGCGGGACGTACAATGAGCAGTTCTTC.